This T cell receptor beta chain appears in the sequencing data of a study of blood T cell repertoires in COVID-19. Study details: From the United States, Italy and Spain came samples of acute and convalescent COVID-19. Sources were T cells, B-cell-depleted T cells, or PBMCs; the material itself was cDNA or gDNA.

The cohort comprised adults aged about 18 to 90 years residing in under 25 US areas. Germline values: CDR1 SNHLY, CDR2 FYNNEI. This CDR3 is 13 amino acids long. V lost 7 bases and J lost 5, with 14 bases in between. Method: immunoSEQ multiplex PCR; TCRdb's copy keeps in-frame clones and lacks some. This table has about 220,000 clones, around four fifths appearing once. Sequenced input: PBMCs or T cells enriched from blood (not recorded which). The sequence derives from a woman aged 45-60 years who had been exposed to COVID-19. J is TRBJ1-1 and V is TRBV2; tentatively, D is TRBD1 (6 bases). This CDR3 reads CASNPSGATEAFF. The CDR3 DNA is TGTGCCAGCAATCCCTCAGGGGCTACTGAAGCTTTCTTT.